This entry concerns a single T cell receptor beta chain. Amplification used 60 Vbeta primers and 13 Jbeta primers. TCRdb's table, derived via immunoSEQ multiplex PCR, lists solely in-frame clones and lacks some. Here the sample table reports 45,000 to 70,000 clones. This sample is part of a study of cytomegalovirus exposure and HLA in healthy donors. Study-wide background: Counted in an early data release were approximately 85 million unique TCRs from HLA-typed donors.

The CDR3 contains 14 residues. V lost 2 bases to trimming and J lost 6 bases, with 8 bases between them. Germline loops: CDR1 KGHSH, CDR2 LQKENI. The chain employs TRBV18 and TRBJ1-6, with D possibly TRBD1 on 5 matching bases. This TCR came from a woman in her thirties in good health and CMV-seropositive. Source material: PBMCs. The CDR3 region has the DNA TGTGCCAGCTCACCAGGAAGGGGTAATTCACCCCTCCACTTT. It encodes CASSPGRGNSPLHF.